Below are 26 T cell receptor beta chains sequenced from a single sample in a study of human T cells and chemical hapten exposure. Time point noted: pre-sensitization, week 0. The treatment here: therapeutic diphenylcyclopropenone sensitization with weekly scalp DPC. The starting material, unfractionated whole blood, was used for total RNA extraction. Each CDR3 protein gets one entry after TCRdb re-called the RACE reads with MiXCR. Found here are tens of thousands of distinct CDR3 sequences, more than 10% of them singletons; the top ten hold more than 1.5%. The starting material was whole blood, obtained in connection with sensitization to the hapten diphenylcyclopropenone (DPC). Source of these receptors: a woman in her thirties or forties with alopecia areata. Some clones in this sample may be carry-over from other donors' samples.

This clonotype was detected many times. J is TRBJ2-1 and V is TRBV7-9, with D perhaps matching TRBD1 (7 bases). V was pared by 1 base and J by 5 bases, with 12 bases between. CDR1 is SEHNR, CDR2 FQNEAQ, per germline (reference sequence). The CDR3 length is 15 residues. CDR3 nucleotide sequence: TGTGCCAGCAGCTTAGTGGAGGGGGCCAACAATGAGCAGTTCTTC. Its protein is CASSLVEGANNEQFF.

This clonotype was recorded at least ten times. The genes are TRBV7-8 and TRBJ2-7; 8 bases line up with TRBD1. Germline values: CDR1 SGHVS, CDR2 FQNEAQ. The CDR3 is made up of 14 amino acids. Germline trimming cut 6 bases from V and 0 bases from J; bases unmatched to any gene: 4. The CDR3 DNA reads TGTGCCAGCAGTCAGACAGGGGTCTCCTACGAGCAGTACTTC. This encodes CASSQTGVSYEQYF.

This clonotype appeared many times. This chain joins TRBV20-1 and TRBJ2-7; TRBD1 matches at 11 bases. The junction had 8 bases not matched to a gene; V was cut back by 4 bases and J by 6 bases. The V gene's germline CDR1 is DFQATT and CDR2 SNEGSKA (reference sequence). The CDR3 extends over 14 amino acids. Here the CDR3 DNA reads TGCAGTGCTATCAAAACCGGGACAGGGGGCGAGCAGTACTTC. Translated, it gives CSAIKTGTGGEQYF.

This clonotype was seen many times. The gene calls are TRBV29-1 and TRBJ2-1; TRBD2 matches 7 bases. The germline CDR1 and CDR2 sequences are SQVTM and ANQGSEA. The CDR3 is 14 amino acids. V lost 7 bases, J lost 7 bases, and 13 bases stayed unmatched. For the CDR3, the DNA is TGCAGCGCCAGGGAGGGGAGGCTGAGGAATGAGCAGTTCTTC. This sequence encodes CSAREGRLRNEQFF.

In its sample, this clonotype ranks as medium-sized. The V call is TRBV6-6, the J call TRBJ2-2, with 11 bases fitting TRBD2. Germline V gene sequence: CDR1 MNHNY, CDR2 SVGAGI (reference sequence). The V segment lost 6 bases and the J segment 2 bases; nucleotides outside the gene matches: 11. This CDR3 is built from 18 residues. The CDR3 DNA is TGTGCCAGCAGCAGCACTAGCGGGGGTCTGTTCAACACCGGGGAGCTGTTTTTT. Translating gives CASSSTSGGLFNTGELFF.

The CDR3 DNA sequence: TGCAGCGTTGTACAGGGGGCTGGAAACACCATATATTTT. As protein: CSVVQGAGNTIYF. J is TRBJ1-3 and V is TRBV29-1; TRBD1 matches at 8 bases. From germline, CDR1 is SQVTM and CDR2 ANQGSEA. This CDR3 has 13 amino acids. V was pared by 4 bases and J by 2 bases, with 1 base of the junction left unmatched. The complete variable domain, with remaining parts taken from reference TRBV29-1 and TRBJ1-3, reads SAVISQKPSRDICQRGTSLTIQCQVDSQVTMMFWYRQQPGQSLTLIATANQGSEATYESGFVIDKFPISRPNLTFSTLTVSNMSPEDSSIYLCSVVQGAGNTIYFGEGSWLTVV.

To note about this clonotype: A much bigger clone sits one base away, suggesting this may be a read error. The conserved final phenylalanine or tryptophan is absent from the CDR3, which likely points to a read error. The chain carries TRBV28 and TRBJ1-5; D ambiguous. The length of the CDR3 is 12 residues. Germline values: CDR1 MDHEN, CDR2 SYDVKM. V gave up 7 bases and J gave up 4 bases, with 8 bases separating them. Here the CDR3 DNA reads TGTGCCAGCACCAGGCGAAATCAGCCCCAGCATTTG. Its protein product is CASTRRNQPQHL.

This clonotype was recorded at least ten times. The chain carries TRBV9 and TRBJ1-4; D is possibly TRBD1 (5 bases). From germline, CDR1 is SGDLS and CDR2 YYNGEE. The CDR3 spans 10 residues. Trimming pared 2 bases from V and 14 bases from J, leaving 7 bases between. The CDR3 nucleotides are TGTGCCAGCAGCGTCCGGGACCTGTTTTTT. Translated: CASSVRDLFF.

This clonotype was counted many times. CDR3 loop: CASSLARTSSEQFF. CDR3 sequence (DNA): TGTGCCAGCAGCTTAGCGCGGACTAGCTCCGAGCAGTTCTTC. V is TRBV7-2 and J is TRBJ2-1; 8 bases match TRBD2. The CDR3 loop spans 14 amino acids. Germline values: CDR1 SGHTA, CDR2 FQGNSA. The V gene end was trimmed by 0 bases and the J gene end by 10 bases; junction bases not matched to a gene: 5.

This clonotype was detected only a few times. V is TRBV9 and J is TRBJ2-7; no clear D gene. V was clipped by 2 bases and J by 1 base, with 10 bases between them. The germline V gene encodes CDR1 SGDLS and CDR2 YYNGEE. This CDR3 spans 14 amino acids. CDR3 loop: CASSVWVGSYEQYF. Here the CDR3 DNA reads TGTGCCAGCAGCGTTTGGGTCGGGTCCTACGAGCAGTACTTC. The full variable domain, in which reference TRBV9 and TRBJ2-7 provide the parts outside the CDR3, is DSGVTQTPKHLITATGQRVTLRCSPRSGDLSVYWYQQSLDQGLQFLIQYYNGEERAKGNILERFSAQQFPDLHSELNLSSLELGDSALYFCASSVWVGSYEQYFGPGTRLTVT.

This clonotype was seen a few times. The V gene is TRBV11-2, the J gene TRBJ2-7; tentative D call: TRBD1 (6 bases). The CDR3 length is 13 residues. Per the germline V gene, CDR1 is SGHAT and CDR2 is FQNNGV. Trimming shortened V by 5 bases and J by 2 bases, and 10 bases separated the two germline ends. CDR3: CASSIQGPYEQYF. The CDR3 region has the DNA TGTGCCAGCAGCATACAGGGCCCCTACGAGCAGTACTTC.

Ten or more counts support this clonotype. This chain's CDR3 is CASSRGGELFF. The DNA of the CDR3 is TGTGCCAGCAGTCGGGGGGGGGAGCTGTTTTTT. This chain connects TRBV27 to TRBJ2-2; perhaps TRBD2 as D (6 bases). V was pared by 5 bases and J by 8 bases, with 6 bases between. The CDR3 spans 11 residues. Per the germline V gene, CDR1 is MNHEY and CDR2 is SMNVEV (reference sequence).

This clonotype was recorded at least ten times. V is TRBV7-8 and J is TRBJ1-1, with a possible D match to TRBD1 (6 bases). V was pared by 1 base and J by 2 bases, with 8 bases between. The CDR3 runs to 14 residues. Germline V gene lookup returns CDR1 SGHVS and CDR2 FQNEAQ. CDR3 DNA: TGTGCCAGCAGCTTAGGGACAGCTAACACTGAAGCTTTCTTT. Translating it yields CASSLGTANTEAFF. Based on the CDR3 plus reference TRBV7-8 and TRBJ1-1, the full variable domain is GAGVSQSPRYKVAKRGQDVALRCDPISGHVSLFWYQQALGQGPEFLTYFQNEAQLDKSGLPSDRFFAERPEGSVSTLKIQRTQQEDSAVYLCASSLGTANTEAFFGQGTRLTVV.

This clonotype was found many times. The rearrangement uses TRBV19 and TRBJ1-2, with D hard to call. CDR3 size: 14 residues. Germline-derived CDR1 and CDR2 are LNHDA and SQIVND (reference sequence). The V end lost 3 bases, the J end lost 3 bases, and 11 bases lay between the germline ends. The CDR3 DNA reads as TGTGCCAGTAGTATTTGGGGAGCCTACTATGGCTACACCTTC. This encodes CASSIWGAYYGYTF.

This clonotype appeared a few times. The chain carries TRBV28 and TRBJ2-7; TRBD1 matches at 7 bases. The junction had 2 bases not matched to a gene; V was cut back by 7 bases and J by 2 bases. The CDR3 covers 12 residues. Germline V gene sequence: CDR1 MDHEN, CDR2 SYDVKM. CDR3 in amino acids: CASNQGAYEQYF. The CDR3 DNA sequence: TGTGCCAGCAATCAGGGGGCCTACGAGCAGTACTTC.

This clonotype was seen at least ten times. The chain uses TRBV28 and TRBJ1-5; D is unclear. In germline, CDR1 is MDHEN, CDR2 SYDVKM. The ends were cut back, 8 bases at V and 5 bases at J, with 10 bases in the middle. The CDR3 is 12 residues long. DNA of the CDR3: TGTGCCAGCGCCCCCATGCATCAGCCCCAGCATTTT. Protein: CASAPMHQPQHF. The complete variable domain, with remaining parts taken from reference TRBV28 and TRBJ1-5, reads DVKVTQSSRYLVKRTGEKVFLECVQDMDHENMFWYRQDPGLGLRLIYFSYDVKMKEKGDIPEGYSVSREKKERFSLILESASTNQTSMYLCASAPMHQPQHFGDGTRLSIL.

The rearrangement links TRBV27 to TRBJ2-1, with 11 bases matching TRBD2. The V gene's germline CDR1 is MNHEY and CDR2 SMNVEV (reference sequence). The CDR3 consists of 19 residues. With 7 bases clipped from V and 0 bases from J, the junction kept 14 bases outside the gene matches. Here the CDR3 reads CASTLAGGPPKRSYNEQFF. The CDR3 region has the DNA TGTGCCAGCACCTTAGCGGGAGGGCCTCCAAAACGCTCCTACAATGAGCAGTTCTTC.

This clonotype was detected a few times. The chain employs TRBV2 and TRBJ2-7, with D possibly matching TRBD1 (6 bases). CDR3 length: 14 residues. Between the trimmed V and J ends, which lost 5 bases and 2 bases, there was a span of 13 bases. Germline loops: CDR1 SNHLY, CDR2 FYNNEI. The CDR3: CASSPGTPPYEQYF. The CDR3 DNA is TGTGCCAGCAGTCCCGGGACACCACCCTACGAGCAGTACTTC.

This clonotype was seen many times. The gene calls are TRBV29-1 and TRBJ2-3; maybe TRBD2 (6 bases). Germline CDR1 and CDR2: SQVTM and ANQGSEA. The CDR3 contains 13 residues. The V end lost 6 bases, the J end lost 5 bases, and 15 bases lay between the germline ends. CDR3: CSVEKSEGDTQYF. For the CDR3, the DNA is TGCAGCGTCGAGAAATCGGAGGGAGATACGCAGTATTTT.

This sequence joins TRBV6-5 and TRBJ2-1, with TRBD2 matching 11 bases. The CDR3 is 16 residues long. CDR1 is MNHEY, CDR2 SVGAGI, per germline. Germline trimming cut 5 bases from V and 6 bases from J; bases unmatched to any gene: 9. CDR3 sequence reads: CASSPLTGTSGNEQFF. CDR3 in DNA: TGTGCCAGCAGTCCTCTAACCGGGACTAGCGGCAATGAGCAGTTCTTC.

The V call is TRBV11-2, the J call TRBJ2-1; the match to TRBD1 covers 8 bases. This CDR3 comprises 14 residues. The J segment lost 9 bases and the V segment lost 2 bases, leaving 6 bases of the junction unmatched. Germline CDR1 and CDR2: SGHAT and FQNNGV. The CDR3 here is CASSLRPQGGEQFF. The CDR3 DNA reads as TGTGCCAGCAGCTTAAGGCCACAGGGGGGTGAGCAGTTCTTC.

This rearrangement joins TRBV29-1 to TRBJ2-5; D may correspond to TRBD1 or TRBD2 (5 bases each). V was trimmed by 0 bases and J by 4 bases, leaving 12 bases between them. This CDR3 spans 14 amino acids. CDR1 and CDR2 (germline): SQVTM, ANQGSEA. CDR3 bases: TGCAGCGTTGAAGACCGGGACCCCATAGAGACCCAGTACTTC. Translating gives CSVEDRDPIETQYF.

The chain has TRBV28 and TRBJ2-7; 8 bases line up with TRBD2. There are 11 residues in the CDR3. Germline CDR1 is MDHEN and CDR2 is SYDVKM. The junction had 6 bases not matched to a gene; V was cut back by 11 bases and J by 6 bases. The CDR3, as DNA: TGTGCCGTCCCCGGGGGGGGCGAGCAGTACTTC. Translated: CAVPGGGEQYF.

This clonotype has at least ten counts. The CDR3 nucleotides are TGTGCCAGCAGCACGACACGCGAGACCCAGTACTTC. Its protein product is CASSTTRETQYF. The chain joins TRBV28 to TRBJ2-5; D is undetermined. Germline V gene lookup returns CDR1 MDHEN and CDR2 SYDVKM. This CDR3 comprises 12 residues. V lost 6 bases, J lost 5 bases, and 10 bases lay in between.

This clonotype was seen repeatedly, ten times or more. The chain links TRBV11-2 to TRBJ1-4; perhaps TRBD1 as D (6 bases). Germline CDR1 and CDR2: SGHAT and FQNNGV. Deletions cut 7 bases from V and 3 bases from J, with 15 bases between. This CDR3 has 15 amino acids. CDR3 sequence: CASTRTVEANEKLFF. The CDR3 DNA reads TGTGCCAGCACCCGGACAGTGGAAGCTAATGAAAAACTGTTTTTT.

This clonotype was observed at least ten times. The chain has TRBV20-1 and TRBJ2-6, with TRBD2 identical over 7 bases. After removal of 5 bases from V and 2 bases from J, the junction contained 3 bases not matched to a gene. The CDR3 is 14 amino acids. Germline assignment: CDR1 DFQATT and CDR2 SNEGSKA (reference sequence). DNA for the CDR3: TGCAGTGCTGGCGGGAGACCTGGGGCCAACGTCCTGACTTTC. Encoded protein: CSAGGRPGANVLTF.